This T cell receptor beta chain was sequenced in a study of blood T cell repertoires in COVID-19. Study-wide background: Some COVID-19 samples were acute and others convalescent; all came from the United States, Italy and Spain. T cells, B-cell-depleted T cells, or PBMCs supplied cDNA or gDNA.

Authors' analysis steps: Amplification from reference gene primers served as the basis for estimated nucleated cell counts. Using immunoSEQ multiplex PCR, the repertoire was profiled, and TCRdb retains in-frame clones only, with some absent. V and J calls and clone size are those listed in that table; D and trimming were worked out from the DNA. The sample has roughly 140,000 clones, about 84% seen once. V gave up 5 bases and J gave up 1 base, with 6 bases separating them. This CDR3 contains 12 residues. Germline CDR1 SEHNR, CDR2 FQNEAQ (reference sequence). The sample was peripheral blood. The receptor comes from a woman in her fifties or sixties with acute or convalescent COVID-19. V and J are TRBV7-9 and TRBJ2-7; D is possibly TRBD1 (5 bases). CDR3 nucleotides: TGTGCCAGCAGCAGACAGTCCTACGAGCAGTACTTC. Translation: CASSRQSYEQYF.